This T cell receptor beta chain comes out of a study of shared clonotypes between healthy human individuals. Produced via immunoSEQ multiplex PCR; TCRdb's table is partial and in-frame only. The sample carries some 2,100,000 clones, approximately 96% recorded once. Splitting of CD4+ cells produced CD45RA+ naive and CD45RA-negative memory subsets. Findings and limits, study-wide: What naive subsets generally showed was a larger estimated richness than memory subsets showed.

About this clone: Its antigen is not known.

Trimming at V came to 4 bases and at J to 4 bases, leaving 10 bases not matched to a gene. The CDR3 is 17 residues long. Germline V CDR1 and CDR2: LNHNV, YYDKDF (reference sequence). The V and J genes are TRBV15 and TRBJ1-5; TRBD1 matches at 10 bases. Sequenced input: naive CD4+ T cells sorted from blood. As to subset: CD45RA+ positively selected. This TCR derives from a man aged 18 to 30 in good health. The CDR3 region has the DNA TGTGCCACCAGCAACGGGGGACAGGGGCTTACTAATCAGCCCCAGCATTTT. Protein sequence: CATSNGGQGLTNQPQHF.